These T cell receptor beta chains were read from a single sample in a study of lymphopenia after photon versus proton radiotherapy. The repertoire was sequenced with immunoSEQ multiplex PCR; TCRdb's copy has only in-frame clones and lacks some. In the table there are about 30,000 clones, under 90% of which are singletons. The material sequenced was peripheral blood, taken from a patient treated with photon-based radiotherapy. The receptors shown here come from a woman aged 45-65 years with pancreatic cancer. Both conserved end residues are part of each CDR3. Fields, in order: V gene, CDR3 protein.

v_call: TRBV10-3; cdr3_aa: CAIRGDRGLVYGYTF
v_call: TRBV5-8; cdr3_aa: CASSRYMNLNGETQYF
v_call: TRBV29-1; cdr3_aa: CSASTGSGTEAFF
v_call: TRBV7-9; cdr3_aa: CASSPIGWGAYEQYF
v_call: TRBV7-9; cdr3_aa: CASSLSRDEQYF
v_call: TRBV19; cdr3_aa: CASIHTGQQGDQPQHF
v_call: TRBV29-1; cdr3_aa: CSAYSPSSGANVLTF
v_call: TRBV6-4; cdr3_aa: CASSDSLAGGFGELFF
v_call: TRBV19; cdr3_aa: CASSIMGEGNNEQFF
v_call: TRBV21-1; cdr3_aa: CASSKWGRAYEQYF
v_call: TRBV7-9; cdr3_aa: CASSLAGTSGVTDTQYF
v_call: TRBV7-9; cdr3_aa: CASSPLQREGLEQYF